A single sample gave rise to the 28 T cell receptor beta chains below, sequenced in a study of blood T cells in healthy people across ages (dated by TCRdb to between 2014 and 2017). The library came from 5' RACE. A second PCR of about 6 to 12 cycles was performed with a sample-barcoded 5' primer and a J-beta primer mix. TCRdb trimmed public reads at Q25 via fastp, called clones via MiXCR and kept in-frame beta chains. Entries that share a CDR3 protein sequence are merged under the most common genes and DNA. The sample yields 1.5 million to 2 million distinct CDR3 sequences; 35% to 50% were counted once. More than 20% of the sample rests with the top ten. The material sequenced was blood. The receptors derive from a human donor in good health.

This clonotype was seen at least ten times. CDR3: CASSFGDSAYEQYF. Written as DNA, the CDR3 is TGTGCCAGCAGCTTTGGGGACTCAGCCTACGAGCAGTACTTC. This chain links TRBV7-9 with TRBJ2-7; the D gene is possibly TRBD2 (6 bases). This CDR3 spans 14 amino acids. V was trimmed by 3 bases and J by 2 bases, leaving 11 bases between them. Per germline, CDR1 SEHNR and CDR2 FQNEAQ (reference sequence).

This clonotype was seen more than once but under ten times. The rearrangement links TRBV29-1 to TRBJ2-7; 7 bases fit TRBD2. J was trimmed by 3 bases and V by 4 bases; bases with no gene match: 6. This CDR3 has 13 amino acids. Germline lookup yields CDR1 SQVTM and CDR2 ANQGSEA. In DNA form, the CDR3 reads TGCAGCGTTGCGGCTAGCGGTGGCTACGAGCAGTACTTC. Its translation is CSVAASGGYEQYF.

The chain recombines TRBV9 with TRBJ1-2, with D maybe TRBD1 (5 bases). The CDR3 length is 15 residues. Germline V CDR1 and CDR2: SGDLS, YYNGEE. The germline V and J ends were trimmed by 3 bases and 8 bases, with 20 bases remaining between them. The CDR3 DNA reads as TGTGCCAGCAGCGCCCCGGCAGGGAGGTTGGGAGGCTACACCTTC. Translating it yields CASSAPAGRLGGYTF.

This clonotype was counted a few times. The CDR3 sequence: CASSYTWGVDTQYF. The CDR3 nucleotides are TGTGCCAGCAGTTATACGTGGGGTGTAGATACGCAGTATTTT. The chain carries TRBV6-5 and TRBJ2-3; D not resolved. V was pared by 3 bases and J by 5 bases, with 12 bases between. This CDR3 spans 14 amino acids. Germline V lookup: CDR1 MNHEY, CDR2 SVGAGI.

The genes are TRBV12-3 or TRBV12-4 and TRBJ2-1; TRBD2 agrees at 10 bases. CDR3 length: 16 residues. V trimming: 6 bases; J trimming: 10 bases; junction bases outside the gene matches: 15. In nucleotides, the CDR3 is TGTGCCAGCAGCTCCAACACCGGGACTAGCGTATACGAGCAGTTCTTC. Translation gives CASSSNTGTSVYEQFF.

A few counts support this clonotype. The chain combines TRBV11-3 with TRBJ2-7; 7 bases line up with TRBD1. V gave up 5 bases and J gave up 2 bases; unmatched junction bases: 9. CDR1 is SGHNT, CDR2 YENEEA, per germline. This CDR3 has 15 residues. The CDR3 here is CASSHGTALAYEQYF. The CDR3 DNA follows: TGTGCCAGCAGCCACGGGACAGCATTGGCCTACGAGCAGTACTTC.

This clonotype showed up just a few times. The J gene is TRBJ1-5, the V gene TRBV11-2; possible D gene TRBD1, 5 bases. V was clipped by 1 base and J by 2 bases, with 6 bases between them. Germline V CDR1 and CDR2: SGHAT, FQNNGV. The CDR3 is made up of 14 amino acids. CDR3 nucleotide sequence: TGTGCCAGCAGCTTAGGACAGCGCAATCAGCCCCAGCATTTT. Amino acids: CASSLGQRNQPQHF. Together with reference TRBV11-2 and TRBJ1-5, the CDR3 gives the full variable domain: EAGVAQSPRYKIIEKRQSVAFWCNPISGHATLYWYQQILGQGPKLLIQFQNNGVVDDSQLPKDRFSAERLKGVDSTLKIQPAKLEDSAVYLCASSLGQRNQPQHFGDGTRLSIL.

In this sample, this clonotype turned up many times. This rearrangement joins TRBV29-1 to TRBJ2-7; D is unclear. Trimming removed 7 bases from V and 7 bases from J, with 11 bases in between. The CDR3 runs to 10 residues. CDR1 is SQVTM and CDR2 is ANQGSEA in the germline V gene. In DNA, the CDR3 is TGCAGCGCCTCTGGCGGAGAGCAGTACTTC. It translates to CSASGGEQYF.

In regard to this clonotype: One end of the junction is discordant with germline, which a read error may explain. The V and J genes are TRBV7-2 and TRBJ1-4; D perhaps matches TRBD1 (6 bases). Germline CDR1 reads SGHTA; CDR2 reads FQGNSA. This CDR3 is 14 amino acids long. Here the CDR3 DNA reads TGTGCCAGCGGCCGGGACATCAGTAATGAAAAACGGTTTTTT. Amino acid sequence: CASGRDISNEKRFF.

This clonotype was observed a handful of times. V and J are TRBV12-3 or TRBV12-4 and TRBJ2-7, with D possibly being TRBD2 (7 bases). This CDR3 comprises 14 residues. The ends were cut back, 6 bases at V and 0 bases at J, with 12 bases in the middle. CDR3 nucleotides: TGTGCCAGCAGAGGGAGGGACAACTCCTACGAGCAGTACTTC. Translated, it gives CASRGRDNSYEQYF.

In its sample, this clonotype was seen many times. The DNA for the CDR3 is TGTGCCAGCAGCTTCTCTAGCGGGGTAGACCATGAGCAGTTCTTC. Translating it yields CASSFSSGVDHEQFF. The gene calls are TRBV7-2 and TRBJ2-1; 9 bases are a match to TRBD2. Germline loops: CDR1 SGHTA, CDR2 FQGNSA. This CDR3 has 15 amino acids. The trim removed 3 bases at V and 8 bases at J, leaving 8 bases unmatched. Based on the CDR3 plus reference TRBV7-2 and TRBJ2-1, the full variable domain is GAGVSQSPSNKVTEKGKDVELRCDPISGHTALYWYRQSLGQGLEFLIYFQGNSAPDKSGLPSDRFSAERTGGSVSTLTIQRTQQEDSAVYLCASSFSSGVDHEQFFGPGTRLTVL.

The chain recombines TRBV6-2 or TRBV6-3 with TRBJ2-5; D perhaps matches TRBD2 (5 bases). The J call may be mistaken, given a closer DNA end match to TRBJ2-7. The CDR3 is 14 amino acids. Germline CDR1 is MNHEY and CDR2 is SVGEGT. The CDR3 loop is CASSYSNLANEQYF. The CDR3 DNA reads as TGTGCCAGCAGTTACTCAAATCTAGCTAACGAGCAGTACTTC.

This clonotype has more than one count but fewer than ten. V usage is TRBV7-3 and J usage is TRBJ2-7, with D perhaps matching TRBD2 (5 bases). The CDR3 length is 13 residues. V was clipped by 4 bases and J by 3 bases, with 10 bases between them. Looked up from germline, CDR1 is SGHTA and CDR2 is FQGTGA. Here the CDR3 reads CASSYNGGYEQYF. The CDR3 DNA reads TGTGCCAGCAGCTATAACGGAGGCTACGAGCAGTACTTC.

This CDR3 reads CASTIGAGVPRSPLHF. The CDR3 DNA is TGTGCCAGCACTATCGGCGCGGGCGTGCCTAGATCACCCCTCCACTTT. This chain links TRBV13 with TRBJ1-6; D gene uncertain. The CDR3 runs 16 residues. Germline-derived CDR1 and CDR2 are PRHDT and FYEKMQ (reference sequence). V lost 7 bases and J lost 10, with 23 bases in between.

This sequence joins TRBV5-1 and TRBJ2-1; tentatively, D is TRBD2 (7 bases). The CDR3 is made up of 14 amino acids. Trimming removed 4 bases from V and 6 bases from J, with 14 bases in between. The germline V gene has CDR1 SGHRS and CDR2 YFSETQ. CDR3 sequence (DNA): TGCGCCAGCAGCCGAGGGGGGGGGTCCAATGAGCAGTTCTTC. Protein product: CASSRGGGSNEQFF.

This chain uses TRBV6-6 with TRBJ2-7; the match to TRBD2 covers 12 bases. Gene TRBJ2-5 matches the end of the DNA better, so the J call may be wrong. From germline, CDR1 is MNHNY and CDR2 SVGAGI (reference sequence). The CDR3 is 17 residues long. CDR3 DNA sequence: TGTGCCAGCAGAAGGACTAGCGGGACGATCGAACAGGAGACCCAGTACTTC. This translates into CASRRTSGTIEQETQYF.

The genes are TRBV4-3 and TRBJ1-1; D gene ambiguous. The CDR3 contains 16 residues. Germline loops: CDR1 LGHNA, CDR2 YSLEER. V lost 0 bases to trimming and J lost 4 bases, with 15 bases between them. The CDR3 DNA reads TGCGCCAGCAGCCAAGATTCCGAGGATTGGGCCACTGAAGCTTTCTTT. Translation gives CASSQDSEDWATEAFF.

The J gene is TRBJ2-5, the V gene TRBV5-1; the D gene is possibly TRBD1 (6 bases). This CDR3 has 15 residues. The V and J ends lost 4 bases and 11 bases respectively, with 24 bases between them. Looked up from germline, CDR1 is SGHRS and CDR2 is YFSETQ. The CDR3 protein is CASSIGQILDNEQYF. The CDR3 DNA reads TGCGCCAGCAGCATCGGACAGATTTTGGACAATGAGCAGTACTTC.

V is TRBV9 and J is TRBJ1-6; 10 positions match TRBD1. CDR3 length: 15 amino acids. Germline trimming cut 5 bases from V and 9 bases from J; bases unmatched to any gene: 8. Germline V gene lookup returns CDR1 SGDLS and CDR2 YYNGEE. Here the CDR3 reads CASSGTGTGVSPLHF. CDR3 DNA: TGTGCCAGCAGTGGAACCGGGACAGGGGTTTCACCCCTCCACTTT.

This clonotype has ten or more counts. The gene calls are TRBV6-1 and TRBJ2-1; D unclear. The CDR3 is 16 amino acids. Germline V gene data show CDR1 as MNHNS and CDR2 as SASEGT. Trimming left V 2 bases short and J 0 bases short, with 11 bases between. The DNA for the CDR3 is TGTGCCAGCAGTGAACCAGGCGCGAGCTCCTACAATGAGCAGTTCTTC. Translated: CASSEPGASSYNEQFF.

This clonotype was observed a handful of times. This chain uses TRBV10-3 with TRBJ2-3; D ambiguous. The CDR3 has 14 amino acids. In germline, CDR1 is ENHRY, CDR2 SYGVKD. V lost 4 bases, J lost 5 bases, and 13 bases lay in between. CDR3 protein: CAISVHPRGDTQYF. In nucleotides, the CDR3 is TGTGCCATCAGTGTACATCCTCGAGGAGATACGCAGTATTTT.

The table lists this clonotype with a few counts. The chain is built from TRBV20-1 and TRBJ2-5; the D gene could be TRBD1 or TRBD2 (5 bases each). Trimming pared 3 bases from V and 0 bases from J, leaving 14 bases between. The CDR3 has 15 residues. The germline gives CDR1 DFQATT, CDR2 SNEGSKA (reference sequence). The CDR3 protein is CSARGPLQYQETQYF. As DNA, the CDR3 is TGCAGTGCTAGGGGACCCCTTCAGTACCAAGAGACCCAGTACTTC.

The chain couples TRBV5-4 to TRBJ2-5, with D perhaps TRBD1 (7 bases). V was cut by 2 bases and J by 9 bases, with 14 bases left in between. The CDR3 runs to 13 residues. Germline V gene lookup returns CDR1 SGHNT and CDR2 YYREEE (reference sequence). CDR3 DNA sequence: TGTGCCAGCAGCTTATATCAGGGGGAGGCCCAGTACTTC. Protein: CASSLYQGEAQYF.

As to this clonotype: Its ends do not fully match the called genes, so a read error is possible. The chain links TRBV20-1 to TRBJ2-5, with D unresolved. The CDR3 runs to 12 residues. CDR1 and CDR2 (germline): DFQATT, SNEGSKA (reference sequence). The CDR3 DNA reads TGTAGTTTCCAGAGGCAGCAAGAGACCCAGTACTTC. It specifies CSFQRQQETQYF.

This clonotype appeared a few times. The chain combines TRBV29-1 with TRBJ1-2; no definite D call. The germline V gene encodes CDR1 SQVTM and CDR2 ANQGSEA. CDR3 length: 12 amino acids. V was trimmed by 0 bases and J by 7 bases, leaving 9 bases between them. CDR3 in amino acids: CSVEEIGAGYTF. CDR3 nucleotide sequence: TGCAGCGTTGAAGAAATTGGAGCTGGCTACACCTTC.

This rearrangement joins TRBV4-1 to TRBJ1-5, with TRBD1 identical over 7 bases. The CDR3 loop spans 15 amino acids. Per germline, CDR1 MGHRA and CDR2 YSYEKL. Germline trimming cut 1 base from V and 6 bases from J; bases unmatched to any gene: 6. CDR3 region: CASSQGGGGIQPQHF. In DNA form, the CDR3 reads TGCGCCAGCAGCCAAGGGGGAGGGGGCATTCAGCCCCAGCATTTT.

The chain couples TRBV6-5 to TRBJ2-7; D may be TRBD1 or TRBD2 (5 bases each). The DNA end is more similar to TRBJ2-5, so the J call may be wrong. Germline V gives CDR1 MNHEY, CDR2 SVGAGI. The CDR3 is 14 amino acids. The DNA of the CDR3 is TGTGCCAGCAGACGTACCGGGACGGGAGAGACCCAGTACTTC. It codes for CASRRTGTGETQYF.

The chain has TRBV9 and TRBJ1-2, with D perhaps matching TRBD1 (5 bases). Germline values: CDR1 SGDLS, CDR2 YYNGEE. V lost 4 bases and J lost 1, with 17 bases in between. The CDR3 totals 16 residues. CDR3 nucleotides: TGTGCCAGCAGCCCCGGGGGTGAAGCCAGTAACTATGGCTACACCTTC. As protein: CASSPGGEASNYGYTF.